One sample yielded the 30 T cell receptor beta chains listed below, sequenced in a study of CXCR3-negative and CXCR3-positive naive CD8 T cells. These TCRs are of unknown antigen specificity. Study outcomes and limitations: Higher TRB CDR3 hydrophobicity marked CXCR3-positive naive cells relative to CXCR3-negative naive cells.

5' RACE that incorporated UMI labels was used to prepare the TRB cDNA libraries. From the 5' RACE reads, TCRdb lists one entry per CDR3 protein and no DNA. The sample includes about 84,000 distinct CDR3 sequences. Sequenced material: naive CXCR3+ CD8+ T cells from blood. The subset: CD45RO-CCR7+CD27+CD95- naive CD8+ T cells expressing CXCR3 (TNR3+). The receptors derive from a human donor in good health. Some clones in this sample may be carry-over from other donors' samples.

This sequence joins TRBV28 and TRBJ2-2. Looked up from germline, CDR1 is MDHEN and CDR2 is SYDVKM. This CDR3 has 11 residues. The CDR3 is CASRLSGELFF.

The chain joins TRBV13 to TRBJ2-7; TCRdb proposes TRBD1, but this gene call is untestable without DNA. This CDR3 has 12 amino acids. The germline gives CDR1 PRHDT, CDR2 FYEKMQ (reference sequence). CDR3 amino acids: CASSQTDYEQYF.

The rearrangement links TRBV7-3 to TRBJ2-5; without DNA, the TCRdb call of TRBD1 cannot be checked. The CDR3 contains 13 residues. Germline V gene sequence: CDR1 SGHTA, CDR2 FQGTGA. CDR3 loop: CASSFGGLETQYF.

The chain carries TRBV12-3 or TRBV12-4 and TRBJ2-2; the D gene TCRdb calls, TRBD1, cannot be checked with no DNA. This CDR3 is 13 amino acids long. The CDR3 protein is CASSLTPTGELFF.

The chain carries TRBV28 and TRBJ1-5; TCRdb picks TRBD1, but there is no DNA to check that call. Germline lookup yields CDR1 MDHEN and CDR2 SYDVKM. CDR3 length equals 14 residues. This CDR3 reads CASSMPTVNQPQHF.

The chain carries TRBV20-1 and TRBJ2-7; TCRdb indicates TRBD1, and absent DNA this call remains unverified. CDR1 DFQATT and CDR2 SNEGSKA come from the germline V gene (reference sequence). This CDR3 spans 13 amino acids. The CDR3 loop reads CSARNPQGNEQYF.

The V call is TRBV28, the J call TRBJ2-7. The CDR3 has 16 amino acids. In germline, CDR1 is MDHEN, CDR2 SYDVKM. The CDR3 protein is CASSHRQQRFSYEQYF.

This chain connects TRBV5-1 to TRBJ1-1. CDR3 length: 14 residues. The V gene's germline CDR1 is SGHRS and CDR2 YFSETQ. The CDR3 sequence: CASSWDITNTEAFF.

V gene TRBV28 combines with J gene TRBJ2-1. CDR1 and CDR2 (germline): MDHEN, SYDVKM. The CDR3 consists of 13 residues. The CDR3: CASSLQIYNEQFF.

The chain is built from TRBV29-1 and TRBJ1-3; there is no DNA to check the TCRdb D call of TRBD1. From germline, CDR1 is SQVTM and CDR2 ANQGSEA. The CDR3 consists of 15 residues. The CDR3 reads CSVEDWGRGGNTIYF.

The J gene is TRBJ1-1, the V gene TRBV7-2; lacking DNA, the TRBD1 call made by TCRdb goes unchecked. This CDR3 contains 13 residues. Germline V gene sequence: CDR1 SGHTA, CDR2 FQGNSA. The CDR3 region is CASSVGGQTEAFF.

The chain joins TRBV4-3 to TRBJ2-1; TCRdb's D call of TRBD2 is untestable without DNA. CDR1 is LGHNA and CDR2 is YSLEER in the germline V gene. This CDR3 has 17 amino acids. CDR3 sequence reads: CASSQDPSGRASNEQFF.

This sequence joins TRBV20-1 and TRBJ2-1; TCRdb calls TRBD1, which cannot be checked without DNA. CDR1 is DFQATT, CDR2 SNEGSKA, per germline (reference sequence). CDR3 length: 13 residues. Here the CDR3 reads CSARGGAIDEQFF.

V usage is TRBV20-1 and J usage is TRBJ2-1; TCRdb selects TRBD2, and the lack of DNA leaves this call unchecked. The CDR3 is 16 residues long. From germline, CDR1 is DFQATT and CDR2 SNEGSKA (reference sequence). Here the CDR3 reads CSARAPPPEVVNEKFF.

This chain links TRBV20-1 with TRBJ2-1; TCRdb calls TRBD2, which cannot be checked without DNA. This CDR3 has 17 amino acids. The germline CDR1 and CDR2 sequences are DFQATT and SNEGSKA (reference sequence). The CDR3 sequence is CSARDRTSGIPYNEQFF.

CDR3: CSALSVIAGPHDEQFF. This chain joins TRBV29-1 and TRBJ2-1; without DNA, the TCRdb call of TRBD2 cannot be checked. The CDR3 totals 16 residues. Looked up from germline, CDR1 is SQVTM and CDR2 is ANQGSEA.

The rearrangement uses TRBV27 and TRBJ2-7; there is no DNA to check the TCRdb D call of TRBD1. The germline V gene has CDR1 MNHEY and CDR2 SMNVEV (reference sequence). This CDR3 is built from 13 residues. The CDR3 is CASGVGTVYEQYF.

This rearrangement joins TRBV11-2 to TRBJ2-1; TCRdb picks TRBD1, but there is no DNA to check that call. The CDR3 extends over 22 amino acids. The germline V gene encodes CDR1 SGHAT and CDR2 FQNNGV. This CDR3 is CASSLDDRDRGRREQAYNEQFF.

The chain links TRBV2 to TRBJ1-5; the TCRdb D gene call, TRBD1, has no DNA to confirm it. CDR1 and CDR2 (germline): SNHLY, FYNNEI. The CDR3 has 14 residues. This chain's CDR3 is CASSETQDYQPQHF.

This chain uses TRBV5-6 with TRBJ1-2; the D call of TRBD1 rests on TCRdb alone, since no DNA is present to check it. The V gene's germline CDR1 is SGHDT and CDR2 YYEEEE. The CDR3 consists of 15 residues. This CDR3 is CASSFPGGSNYGYTF. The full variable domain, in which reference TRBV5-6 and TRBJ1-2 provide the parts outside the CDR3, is DAGVTQSPTHLIKTRGQQVTLRCSPKSGHDTVSWYQQALGQGPQFIFQYYEEEERQRGNFPDRFSGHQFPNYSSELNVNALLLGDSALYLCASSFPGGSNYGYTFGSGTRLTVV.

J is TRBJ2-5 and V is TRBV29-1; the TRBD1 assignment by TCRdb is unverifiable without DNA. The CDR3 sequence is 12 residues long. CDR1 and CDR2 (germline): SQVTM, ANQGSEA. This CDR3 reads CSATGIEETQYF.

CDR3 region: CATKTGYQPQHF. V gene TRBV19 combines with J gene TRBJ1-5; checking the TCRdb D call of TRBD1 is not possible without DNA. In germline, CDR1 is LNHDA, CDR2 SQIVND (reference sequence). This CDR3 has 12 amino acids.

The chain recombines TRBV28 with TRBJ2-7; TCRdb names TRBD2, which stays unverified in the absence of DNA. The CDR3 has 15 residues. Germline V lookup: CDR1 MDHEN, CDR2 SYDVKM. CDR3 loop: CASSPGTSPDYEQYF.

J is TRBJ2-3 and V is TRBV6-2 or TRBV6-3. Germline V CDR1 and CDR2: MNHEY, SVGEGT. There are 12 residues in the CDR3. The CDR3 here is CASTNSGDTQYF.

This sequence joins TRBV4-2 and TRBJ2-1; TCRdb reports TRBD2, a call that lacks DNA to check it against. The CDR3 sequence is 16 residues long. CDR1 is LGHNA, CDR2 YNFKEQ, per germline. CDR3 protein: CASSQGSSGGANEQFF.

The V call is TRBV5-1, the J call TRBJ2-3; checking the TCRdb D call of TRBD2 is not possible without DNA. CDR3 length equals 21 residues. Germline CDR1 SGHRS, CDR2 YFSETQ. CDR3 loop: CASSLPSLAGGEQASTDTQYF.

The CDR3 spells CASSAMGLLAVPVGNIQYF. This chain links TRBV28 with TRBJ2-4; there is no DNA to check the TCRdb D call of TRBD2. The germline V gene encodes CDR1 MDHEN and CDR2 SYDVKM. The CDR3 runs 19 residues.

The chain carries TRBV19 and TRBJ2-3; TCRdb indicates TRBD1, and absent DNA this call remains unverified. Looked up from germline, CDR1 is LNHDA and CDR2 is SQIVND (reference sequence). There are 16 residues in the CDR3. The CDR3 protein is CASKLGRGSLTDTQYF. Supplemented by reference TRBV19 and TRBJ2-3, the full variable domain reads DGGITQSPKYLFRKEGQNVTLSCEQNLNHDAMYWYRQDPGQGLRLIYYSQIVNDFQKGDIAEGYSVSREKKESFPLTVTSAQKNPTAFYLCASKLGRGSLTDTQYFGPGTRLTVL.

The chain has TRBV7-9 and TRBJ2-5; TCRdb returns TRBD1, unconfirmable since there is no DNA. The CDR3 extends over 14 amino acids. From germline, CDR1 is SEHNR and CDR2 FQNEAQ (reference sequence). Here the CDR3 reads CASGLVQAGETQYF. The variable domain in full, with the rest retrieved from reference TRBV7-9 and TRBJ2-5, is DTGVSQNPRHKITKRGQNVTFRCDPISEHNRLYWYRQTLGQGPEFLTYFQNEAQLEKSRLLSDRFSAERPKGSFSTLEIQRTEQGDSAMYLCASGLVQAGETQYFGPGTRLLVL.

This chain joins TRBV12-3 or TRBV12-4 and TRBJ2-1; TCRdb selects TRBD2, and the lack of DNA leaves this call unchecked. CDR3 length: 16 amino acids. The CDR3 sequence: CASNQIAESSYNEQFF.